This T cell receptor (beta chain) is drawn from a study of CXCR3-negative and CXCR3-positive naive CD8 T cells. Using triplicate sorts, 250,000 to 350,000 cells were collected each time from every CD8+ T cell subset. General study points: Naive CXCR3-positive cells had TRB CDR3s more hydrophobic than those of CXCR3-negative naive cells. Naive CXCR3-negative and CXCR3-positive cells had similar TRBV-TRBJ usage; memory differed. Whereas both naive subsets had comparably high diversity, memory CD8+ cells had much lower diversity.

5' RACE that incorporated UMI labels was used to prepare the TRB cDNA libraries. TCRdb re-called the 5' RACE reads and catalogs CDR3 proteins one per entry, DNA excluded. The sample data list some 150,000 distinct CDR3 sequences. CDR3 length equals 12 residues. The germline gives CDR1 MGHRA, CDR2 YSYEKL. Concerning this clonotype itself: What it recognizes is unknown.

V gene TRBV4-1 combines with J gene TRBJ2-7; there is no DNA to check the TCRdb D call of TRBD1. The sample was naive CXCR3+ CD8+ T cells from blood. Subset of the sample: CD45RO-CCR7+CD27+CD95- naive CD8+ T cells expressing CXCR3 (TNR3+). This receptor was taken from a human donor in good health. Some clones in this sample may be carry-over from other donors' samples. CDR3 in amino acids: CASSQGTNEQYF.